This T cell receptor beta chain appears in the sequencing data of a study of blood T cell repertoires in COVID-19. Whole-study context: From T cells, B-cell-depleted T cells, or PBMCs came the material, which was cDNA or gDNA.

V was pared by 5 bases and J by 2 bases, with 13 bases between. This CDR3 comprises 15 residues. The germline V gene encodes CDR1 MNHEY and CDR2 SVGEGT. The method was immunoSEQ multiplex PCR; TCRdb's version includes in-frame clones alone and lacks a portion of them. This sample carries approximately 220,000 clones, about four fifths of them seen once, and the ten largest clones take approximately 4%. The clonotype originates from a woman aged 40 to 50 who had been exposed to COVID-19. The V gene is TRBV6-2 or TRBV6-3, the J gene TRBJ1-5; D is perhaps TRBD1 (5 bases). The sequenced material came from PBMCs or T cells enriched from blood (not recorded which). As DNA, the CDR3 is TGTGCCAGCAGTCCCACGGGGGAAGGCAATCAGCCCCAGCATTTT. Protein: CASSPTGEGNQPQHF.